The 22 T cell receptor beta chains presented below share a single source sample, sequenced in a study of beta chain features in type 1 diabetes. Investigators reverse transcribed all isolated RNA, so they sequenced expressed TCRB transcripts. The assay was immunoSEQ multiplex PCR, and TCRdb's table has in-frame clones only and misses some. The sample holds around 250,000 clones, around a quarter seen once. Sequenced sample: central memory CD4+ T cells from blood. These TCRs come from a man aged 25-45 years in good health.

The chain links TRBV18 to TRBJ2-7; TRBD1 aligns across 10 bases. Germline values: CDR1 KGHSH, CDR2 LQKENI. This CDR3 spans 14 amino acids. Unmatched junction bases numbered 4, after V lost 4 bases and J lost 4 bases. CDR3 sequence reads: CASSLTGGAYEQYF. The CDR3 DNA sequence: TGTGCCAGCTCACTGACAGGGGGCGCGTACGAGCAGTACTTC.

The CDR3 sequence: CASAMTGTVPNEQFF. DNA for the CDR3: TGTGCCAGCGCTATGACAGGGACGGTCCCCAATGAGCAGTTCTTC. This sequence joins TRBV25-1 and TRBJ2-1; 7 nucleotides agree with TRBD1. Looked up from germline, CDR1 is MGHDK and CDR2 is SYGVNS. V lost 8 bases and J lost 6; bases outside the gene matches: 13. The CDR3 is 15 amino acids. The full variable domain, in which reference TRBV25-1 and TRBJ2-1 provide the parts outside the CDR3, is EADIYQTPRYLVIGTGKKITLECSQTMGHDKMYWYQQDPGMELHLIHYSYGVNSTEKGDLSSESTVSRIRTEHFPLTLESARPSHTSQYLCASAMTGTVPNEQFFGPGTRLTVL.

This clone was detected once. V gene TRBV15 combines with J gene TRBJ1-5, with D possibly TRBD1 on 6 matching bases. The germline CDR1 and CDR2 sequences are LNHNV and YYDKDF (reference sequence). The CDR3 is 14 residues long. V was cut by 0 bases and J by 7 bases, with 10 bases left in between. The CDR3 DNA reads TGTGCCACCAGCAGAGATCGGGGGGGCCAGCCCCAGCATTTT. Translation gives CATSRDRGGQPQHF.

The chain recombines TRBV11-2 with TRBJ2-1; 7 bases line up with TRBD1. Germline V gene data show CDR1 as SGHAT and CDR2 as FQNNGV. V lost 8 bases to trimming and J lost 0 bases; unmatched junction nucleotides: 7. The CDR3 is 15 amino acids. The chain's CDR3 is CASQGEPSSYNEQFF. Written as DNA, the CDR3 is TGTGCCAGCCAGGGGGAACCGAGCTCCTACAATGAGCAGTTCTTC.

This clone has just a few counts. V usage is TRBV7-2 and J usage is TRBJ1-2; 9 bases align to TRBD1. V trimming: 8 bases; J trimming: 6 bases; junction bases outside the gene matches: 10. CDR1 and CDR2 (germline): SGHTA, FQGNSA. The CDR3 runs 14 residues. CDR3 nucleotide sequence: TGTGCCAGCGCCCCCACCCGGACAGGGGATGGCTACACCTTC. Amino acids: CASAPTRTGDGYTF.

The CDR3 loop reads CASSPPGTGPYEQYF. CDR3 nucleotides: TGTGCCAGCAGCCCCCCCGGGACGGGACCCTACGAGCAGTACTTC. The genes are TRBV7-2 and TRBJ2-7; TRBD1 or TRBD2 may be the D gene (5 bases each). CDR3 length: 15 residues. V was cut by 5 bases and J by 2 bases, with 16 bases left in between. Germline-derived CDR1 and CDR2 are SGHTA and FQGNSA. Drawing the rest from reference TRBV7-2 and TRBJ2-7, the complete variable domain is GAGVSQSPSNKVTEKGKDVELRCDPISGHTALYWYRQSLGQGLEFLIYFQGNSAPDKSGLPSDRFSAERTGGSVSTLTIQRTQQEDSAVYLCASSPPGTGPYEQYFGPGTRLTVT.

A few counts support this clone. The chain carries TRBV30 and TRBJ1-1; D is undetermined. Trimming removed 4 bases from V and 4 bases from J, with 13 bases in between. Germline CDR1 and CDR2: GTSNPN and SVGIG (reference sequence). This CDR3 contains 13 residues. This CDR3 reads CAWTKWPLTEAFF. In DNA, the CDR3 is TGTGCCTGGACCAAGTGGCCCCTCACTGAAGCTTTCTTT.

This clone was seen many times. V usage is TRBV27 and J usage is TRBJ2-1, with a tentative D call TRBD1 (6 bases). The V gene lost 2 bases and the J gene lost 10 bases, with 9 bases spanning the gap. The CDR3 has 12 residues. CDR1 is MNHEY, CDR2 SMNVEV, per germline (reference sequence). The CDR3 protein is CASSLQGREQFF. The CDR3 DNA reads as TGTGCCAGCAGTTTACAGGGGCGGGAGCAGTTCTTC.

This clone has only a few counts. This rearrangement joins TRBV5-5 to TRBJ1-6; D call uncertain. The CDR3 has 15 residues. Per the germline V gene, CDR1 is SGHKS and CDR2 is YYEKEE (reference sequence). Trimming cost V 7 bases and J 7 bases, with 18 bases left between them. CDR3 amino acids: CASGQTVALNSPLHF. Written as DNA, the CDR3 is TGTGCCAGCGGCCAGACCGTCGCTCTCAATTCACCCCTCCACTTT.

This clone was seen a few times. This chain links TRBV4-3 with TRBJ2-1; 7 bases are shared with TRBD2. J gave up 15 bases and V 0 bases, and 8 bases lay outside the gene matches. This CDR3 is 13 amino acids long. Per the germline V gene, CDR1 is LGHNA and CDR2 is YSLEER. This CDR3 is CASSQEVAGVGFF. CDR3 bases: TGCGCCAGCAGCCAAGAAGTTGCGGGAGTCGGGTTCTTC.

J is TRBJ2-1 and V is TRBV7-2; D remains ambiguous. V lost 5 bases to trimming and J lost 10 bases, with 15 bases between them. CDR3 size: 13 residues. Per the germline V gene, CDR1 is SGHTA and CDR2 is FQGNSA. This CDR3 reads CASSPPSAREQFF. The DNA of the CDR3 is TGTGCCAGCAGCCCCCCTTCCGCCCGCGAGCAGTTCTTC. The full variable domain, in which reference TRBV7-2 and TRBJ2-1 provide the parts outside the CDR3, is GAGVSQSPSNKVTEKGKDVELRCDPISGHTALYWYRQSLGQGLEFLIYFQGNSAPDKSGLPSDRFSAERTGGSVSTLTIQRTQQEDSAVYLCASSPPSAREQFFGPGTRLTVL.

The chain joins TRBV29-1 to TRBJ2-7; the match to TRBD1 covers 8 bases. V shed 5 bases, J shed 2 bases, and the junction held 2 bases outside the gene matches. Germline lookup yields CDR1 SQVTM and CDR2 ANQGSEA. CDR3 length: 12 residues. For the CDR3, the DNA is TGCAGCGTTCGGGACAGGACCTACGAGCAGTACTTC. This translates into CSVRDRTYEQYF.

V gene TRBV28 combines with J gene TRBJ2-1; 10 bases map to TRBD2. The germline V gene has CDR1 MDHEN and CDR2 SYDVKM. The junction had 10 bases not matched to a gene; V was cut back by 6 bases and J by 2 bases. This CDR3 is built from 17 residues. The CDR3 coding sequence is TGTGCCAGCAGCGCCACTTCCGGGACTAGCGCCTACAATGAGCAGTTCTTC. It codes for CASSATSGTSAYNEQFF.

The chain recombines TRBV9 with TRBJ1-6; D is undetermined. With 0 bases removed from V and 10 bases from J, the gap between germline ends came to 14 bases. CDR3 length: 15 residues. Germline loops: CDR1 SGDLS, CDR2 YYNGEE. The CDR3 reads CASSVGAGRGSPLHF. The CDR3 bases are TGTGCCAGCAGCGTAGGTGCAGGTAGAGGGTCACCCCTCCACTTT.

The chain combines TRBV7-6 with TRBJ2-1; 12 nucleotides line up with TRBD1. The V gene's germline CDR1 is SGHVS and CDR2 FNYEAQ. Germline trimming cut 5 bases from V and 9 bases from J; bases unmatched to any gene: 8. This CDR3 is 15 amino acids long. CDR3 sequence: CASSVQGQGASEQFF. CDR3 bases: TGTGCCAGCAGCGTACAGGGACAGGGGGCGAGTGAGCAGTTCTTC. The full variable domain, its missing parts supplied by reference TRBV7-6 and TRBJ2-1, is GAGVSQSPRYKVTKRGQDVALRCDPISGHVSLYWYRQALGQGPEFLTYFNYEAQQDKSGLPNDRFSAERPEGSISTLTIQRTEQRDSAMYRCASSVQGQGASEQFFGPGTRLTVL.

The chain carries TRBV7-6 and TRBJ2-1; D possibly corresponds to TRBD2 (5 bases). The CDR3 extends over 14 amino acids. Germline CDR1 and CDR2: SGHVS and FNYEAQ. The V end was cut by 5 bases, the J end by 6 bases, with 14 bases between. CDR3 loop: CASSLLTEVNEQFF. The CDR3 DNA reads TGTGCCAGCAGCCTGTTGACGGAGGTCAATGAGCAGTTCTTC.

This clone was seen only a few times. CDR3 DNA sequence: TGTGCCTGGAGTGTAAGGGACAGAGAGGCTTCACCCCTCCACTTT. Translation: CAWSVRDREASPLHF. The V and J genes are TRBV30 and TRBJ1-6; 7 bases map to TRBD1. The germline V gene has CDR1 GTSNPN and CDR2 SVGIG (reference sequence). With 0 bases clipped from V and 9 bases from J, the junction kept 8 bases outside the gene matches. The CDR3 has 15 residues. Combining the CDR3 with reference TRBV30 and TRBJ1-6 gives the whole variable domain SQTIHQWPATLVQPVGSPLSLECTVEGTSNPNLYWYRQAAGRGLQLLFYSVGIGQISSEVPQNLSASRPQDRQFILSSKKLLLSDSGFYLCAWSVRDREASPLHFGNGTRLTVT.

The CDR3 DNA is TGTGCCAGCAGCTTAGAAGGGGATTCACCCCTCCACTTT. Its translation: CASSLEGDSPLHF. The chain uses TRBV7-8 and TRBJ1-6, with a weak D call TRBD1 (5 bases). From germline, CDR1 is SGHVS and CDR2 FQNEAQ. Trimming took off 1 base at V and 8 bases at J, with 6 bases between the two ends. This CDR3 spans 13 amino acids.

DNA for the CDR3: TGTGCCAGCAGTCGGGACAGGGATGGCTACACCTTC. It yields the protein CASSRDRDGYTF. This chain uses TRBV7-9 with TRBJ1-2, with 9 bases fitting TRBD1. With 6 bases clipped from V and 6 bases from J, the junction kept 2 bases outside the gene matches. The CDR3 covers 12 residues. Germline CDR1 SEHNR, CDR2 FQNEAQ (reference sequence). Full variable domain (missing parts from reference TRBV7-9 and TRBJ1-2): DTGVSQNPRHKITKRGQNVTFRCDPISEHNRLYWYRQTLGQGPEFLTYFQNEAQLEKSRLLSDRFSAERPKGSFSTLEIQRTEQGDSAMYLCASSRDRDGYTFGSGTRLTVV.

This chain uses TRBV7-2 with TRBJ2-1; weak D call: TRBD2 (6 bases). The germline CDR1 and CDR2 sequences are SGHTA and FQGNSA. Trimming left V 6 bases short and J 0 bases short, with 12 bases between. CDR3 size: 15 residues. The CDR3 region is CASSRGRSSYNEQFF. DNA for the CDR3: TGTGCCAGCAGTAGAGGGAGGAGCTCCTACAATGAGCAGTTCTTC.

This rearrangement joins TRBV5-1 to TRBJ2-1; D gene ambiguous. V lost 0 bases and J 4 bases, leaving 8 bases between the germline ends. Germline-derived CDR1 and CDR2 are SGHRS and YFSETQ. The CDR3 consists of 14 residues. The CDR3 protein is CASSLEGGYNEQFF. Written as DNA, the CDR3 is TGCGCCAGCAGCTTGGAAGGTGGATACAATGAGCAGTTCTTC.

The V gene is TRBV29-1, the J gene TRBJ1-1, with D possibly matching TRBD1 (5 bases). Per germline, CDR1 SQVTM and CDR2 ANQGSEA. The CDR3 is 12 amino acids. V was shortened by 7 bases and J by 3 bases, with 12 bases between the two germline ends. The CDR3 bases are TGCAGCGCGGACAAGACTCACACTGAAGCTTTCTTT. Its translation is CSADKTHTEAFF.